These 9 T cell receptor beta chains originate from one sample sequenced in a study of blood T cell repertoires in COVID-19. Some clones are missing from TCRdb's copy, which holds only in-frame ones; the method was immunoSEQ multiplex PCR. The sample lists tens of thousands of clones; approximately 89% were seen once. Sequencing was performed on peripheral blood. The receptors shown here come from a man of 80 years or more with acute or convalescent COVID-19.

This chain uses TRBV28 with TRBJ1-1, with 9 positions matching TRBD1. The CDR3 has 14 amino acids. Germline CDR1 is MDHEN and CDR2 is SYDVKM. The trim removed 6 bases at V and 1 base at J, leaving 3 bases unmatched. CDR3: CASRQTGGNTEAFF. CDR3 nucleotide sequence: TGTGCCAGCAGGCAGACAGGGGGGAACACTGAAGCTTTCTTT.

The rearrangement uses TRBV9 and TRBJ1-2, with TRBD1 as a possible D gene (5 bases). Trimming removed 4 bases from V and 1 base from J, with 14 bases in between. Germline values: CDR1 SGDLS, CDR2 YYNGEE. CDR3 length equals 15 residues. The CDR3 loop reads CASSPTAGDNYGYTF. For the CDR3, the DNA is TGTGCCAGCAGCCCTACGGCGGGGGATAACTATGGCTACACCTTC.

The CDR3 DNA reads as TGTGCCAGCAGCGGAACTAGCGGGAAGGGGAATACGCAGTATTTT. Residues: CASSGTSGKGNTQYF. V gene TRBV11-2 combines with J gene TRBJ2-3; TRBD2 matches 10 bases. The CDR3 is 15 residues long. From germline, CDR1 is SGHAT and CDR2 FQNNGV. V trimming: 5 bases; J trimming: 7 bases; junction bases outside the gene matches: 9.

This clone was counted once. The chain links TRBV5-4 to TRBJ1-4, with D unclear. The CDR3 has 14 residues. With 4 bases removed from V and 8 bases from J, the gap between germline ends came to 15 bases. Germline-derived CDR1 and CDR2 are SGHNT and YYREEE (reference sequence). In DNA form, the CDR3 reads TGTGCCAGCAGCCGGGCGGGGTTGGACGAAAAACTGTTTTTT. As protein: CASSRAGLDEKLFF.

For this clone: The sample contains more than one DNA sequence encoding this CDR3. The V and J genes are TRBV5-1 and TRBJ2-1; 7 bases align to TRBD2. The germline V gene encodes CDR1 SGHRS and CDR2 YFSETQ. The J segment lost 2 bases and the V segment lost 2 bases, leaving 10 bases of the junction unmatched. The CDR3 consists of 17 residues. The CDR3 DNA reads as TGCGCCAGCAGCTTAACCCCGACGGGAGGAACCTACAATGAGCAGTTCTTC. This gives the protein CASSLTPTGGTYNEQFF.

This chain uses TRBV18 with TRBJ1-1; possible D gene TRBD1, 6 bases. CDR1 and CDR2 (germline): KGHSH, LQKENI. The V gene lost 4 bases and the J gene lost 1 base, with 13 bases spanning the gap. The CDR3 is made up of 15 amino acids. The CDR3 loop reads CASSRSGASNTEAFF. CDR3 DNA: TGTGCCAGCTCACGGTCAGGGGCCTCGAACACTGAAGCTTTCTTT.

This rearrangement joins TRBV19 to TRBJ1-5; D remains ambiguous. The V end was cut by 1 base, the J end by 5 bases, with 9 bases between. The CDR3 runs to 14 residues. Germline CDR1 reads LNHDA; CDR2 reads SQIVND (reference sequence). In nucleotides, the CDR3 is TGTGCCAGTAGTATAGGAGGGCGGGATCAGCCCCAGCATTTT. Translated, it gives CASSIGGRDQPQHF.

This clone appeared once. V and J are TRBV9 and TRBJ2-7; 9 bases line up with TRBD2. From germline, CDR1 is SGDLS and CDR2 YYNGEE. Trimming removed 4 bases from V and 6 bases from J; junction bases left unmatched: 8. The CDR3 sequence is 14 residues long. The CDR3 loop is CASSIAGDGSEQYF. The CDR3 nucleotides read TGTGCCAGCAGCATAGCGGGAGATGGGAGCGAGCAGTACTTC.

The rearrangement uses TRBV27 and TRBJ1-6; TRBD1 might be the D (5 bases). This CDR3 has 13 residues. V was cut by 6 bases and J by 8 bases, with 11 bases left in between. Germline V gene data show CDR1 as MNHEY and CDR2 as SMNVEV (reference sequence). The DNA of the CDR3 is TGTGCCAGCAGCGCAGTAGGGGATTCACCCCTCCACTTT. It translates to CASSAVGDSPLHF.